This T cell receptor beta chain is drawn from a study of Graves' ophthalmopathy and Graves' hyperthyroidism. To note about this clonotype: Its antigen is not identified. This clone may be a read error of a much larger clone one base away.

TCR beta CDR3 amplification used RNA transcripts. RT-PCR was first run with HTBI primers, then multiplex PCR in a second round. TCRdb reprocessed the multiplex PCR reads with MiXCR, giving one entry per CDR3 protein. Found here are around 1.1 million distinct CDR3 sequences, roughly two fifths of them singletons; the top ten hold around 10%. Study-wide points: The model achieved 70.59% sensitivity and less than 75% specificity for ophthalmopathy progression. Using a 13-signature model, the authors split ophthalmopathy from stable hyperthyroidism, with about 90% sensitivity and around 84% specificity.

The CDR3 has 16 amino acids. The germline gives CDR1 SEHNR, CDR2 FQNEAQ (reference sequence). V lost 4 bases, J lost 5 bases, and 9 bases stayed unmatched. Ages of hyperthyroidism patients ran from 18 to 65, and their diagnoses were new, under 2 months' duration. The V call is TRBV7-9, the J call TRBJ2-5, with 11 nucleotides matching TRBD2. The receptor comes from an adult man with Graves' hyperthyroidism. The source material was peripheral blood or thyroid tissue (not recorded which). CDR3 in DNA: TGTGCCAGCAGCTACCGACTAGCGGGGAGATGGGAGACCCAGTACTTC. It codes for CASSYRLAGRWETQYF. Full variable domain (rest looked up from reference TRBV7-9 and TRBJ2-5): DTGVSQNPRHKITKRGQNVTFRCDPISEHNRLYWYRQTLGQGPEFLTYFQNEAQLEKSRLLSDRFSAERPKGSFSTLEIQRTEQGDSAMYLCASSYRLAGRWETQYFGPGTRLLVL.